Listed below are T cell receptor beta chains from one sample, sequenced in a study of beta chain features in type 1 diabetes. Sequenced by immunoSEQ multiplex PCR; TCRdb stores in-frame clones only, minus some. The sample shows 150,000 to 190,000 clones, 10% of them seen only once. Sequenced sample: central memory CD4+ T cells from blood. The origin of the receptors is a man aged 25-40 years with type 1 diabetes. The CDR3 runs from the conserved cysteine through the conserved F or W. Fields, in order: CDR3 protein, CDR3 DNA, V gene, D gene, clone size, J gene. The D gene is left open where the match is weak. Not all rows give a size; the values are once, few, many and, for expanded clones, a class.

CDR3: CASSLMGQAGNQPQHF
DNA: TGTGCCAGCAGTTTGATGGGGCAGGCAGGTAATCAGCCCCAGCATTTT
V: TRBV2
D: NA
size: few
J: TRBJ1-5

CDR3: CASGRTGDYGYTF
DNA: TGTGCCAGCGGTCGGACAGGGGACTATGGCTACACCTTC
V: TRBV5-4
D: TRBD1
size: NA
J: TRBJ1-2

CDR3: CASSYSRGNEQFF
DNA: TGTGCCAGCAGTTACTCGAGGGGGAATGAGCAGTTCTTC
V: TRBV6-5
D: NA
size: NA
J: TRBJ2-1

CDR3: CSVRPRDRGLETQYF
DNA: TGCAGCGTTCGTCCACGGGACAGGGGTCTGGAGACCCAGTACTTC
V: TRBV29-1
D: TRBD1
size: few
J: TRBJ2-5

CDR3: CASSRVNQPQHF
DNA: TGTGCCAGCAGCCGAGTAAATCAGCCCCAGCATTTT
V: TRBV5-6
D: NA
size: few
J: TRBJ1-5

CDR3: CASSSNYRDPGETQYF
DNA: TGCGCCAGCAGCTCCAATTACAGGGATCCGGGGGAGACCCAGTACTTC
V: TRBV5-1
D: NA
size: few
J: TRBJ2-5

CDR3: CASSRGTSGSGYEQYF
DNA: TGTGCCAGCAGCCGCGGAACTAGCGGGAGTGGATACGAGCAGTACTTC
V: TRBV4-2
D: TRBD2
size: few
J: TRBJ2-7

CDR3: CASSTGLAGPAGTQYF
DNA: TGTGCCAGCAGCACGGGACTAGCGGGCCCCGCGGGGACCCAGTACTTC
V: TRBV7-2
D: TRBD2
size: NA
J: TRBJ2-5

CDR3: CASSTSDNEQFF
DNA: TGTGCCAGCAGTACTAGCGACAATGAGCAGTTCTTC
V: TRBV2
D: TRBD2
size: few
J: TRBJ2-1

CDR3: CASSPGWNQPQHF
DNA: TGCGCCAGCAGCCCAGGTTGGAATCAGCCCCAGCATTTT
V: TRBV4-3
D: NA
size: few
J: TRBJ1-5

CDR3: CASSRGPGNEQFF
DNA: TGTGCCAGCAGCCGCGGTCCGGGCAATGAGCAGTTCTTC
V: TRBV7-9
D: NA
size: few
J: TRBJ2-1

CDR3: CASSPNRVAGTEAFF
DNA: TGTGCCAGTAGTCCAAACAGGGTGGCCGGGACTGAAGCTTTCTTT
V: TRBV19
D: NA
size: NA
J: TRBJ1-1

CDR3: CASSPTWTGDQPQHF
DNA: TGTGCCAGCAGTCCCACCTGGACAGGGGATCAGCCCCAGCATTTT
V: TRBV27
D: TRBD1
size: few
J: TRBJ1-5

CDR3: CASSFRQAGPQPQHF
DNA: TGTGCCAGCAGTTTCCGACAGGCTGGCCCCCAGCCCCAGCATTTT
V: TRBV28
D: NA
size: once
J: TRBJ1-5

CDR3: CASSLQGGSSYEQYF
DNA: TGTGCCAGCAGCTTACAGGGGGGTTCCTCCTACGAGCAGTACTTC
V: TRBV7-3
D: NA
size: few
J: TRBJ2-7

CDR3: CASISGPNNEQFF
DNA: TGTGCCAGCATCAGTGGGCCCAACAATGAGCAGTTCTTC
V: TRBV5-6
D: NA
size: few
J: TRBJ2-1

CDR3: CASSQELAGGTQYF
DNA: TGTGCCAGCAGCCAGGAGCTAGCGGGAGGCACGCAGTATTTT
V: TRBV5-4
D: TRBD2
size: NA
J: TRBJ2-3

CDR3: CASSSTSGSDYFHEQYF
DNA: TGCGCCAGCAGCTCAACAAGCGGGTCCGACTACTTCCACGAGCAGTACTTC
V: TRBV5-1
D: NA
size: NA
J: TRBJ2-7

CDR3: CAWSPGQSTDTQYF
DNA: TGTGCCTGGAGTCCGGGACAGTCCACAGATACGCAGTATTTT
V: TRBV30
D: TRBD1
size: few
J: TRBJ2-3

CDR3: CASSLQGQQETQYF
DNA: TGCGCCAGCAGCCTCCAGGGGCAACAAGAGACCCAGTACTTC
V: TRBV5-1
D: NA
size: NA
J: TRBJ2-5

CDR3: CAFRDRPASGRNTIYF
DNA: TGTGCCTTCCGGGACAGGCCTGCTTCTGGTAGAAACACCATATATTTT
V: TRBV30
D: TRBD1
size: NA
J: TRBJ1-3

CDR3: CASSPTGYTEAFF
DNA: TGTGCCAGCAGCCCAACAGGGTACACTGAAGCTTTCTTT
V: TRBV7-9
D: NA
size: NA
J: TRBJ1-1

CDR3: CAWSKLTGELFF
DNA: TGTGCCTGGAGTAAACTGACCGGGGAGCTGTTTTTT
V: TRBV30
D: NA
size: NA
J: TRBJ2-2

CDR3: CASSALLAGGPTDTQYF
DNA: TGCGCCAGCAGCGCCCTACTAGCGGGAGGACCCACAGATACGCAGTATTTT
V: TRBV5-1
D: TRBD2
size: NA
J: TRBJ2-3

CDR3: CASSEGSFADTQYF
DNA: TGTGCCAGCAGTGAAGGGAGTTTCGCAGATACGCAGTATTTT
V: TRBV6-1
D: NA
size: few
J: TRBJ2-3

CDR3: CASSVGPTSRYEQYF
DNA: TGTGCCAGCAGCGTAGGTCCGACTAGCCGGTACGAGCAGTACTTC
V: TRBV9
D: TRBD2
size: few
J: TRBJ2-7